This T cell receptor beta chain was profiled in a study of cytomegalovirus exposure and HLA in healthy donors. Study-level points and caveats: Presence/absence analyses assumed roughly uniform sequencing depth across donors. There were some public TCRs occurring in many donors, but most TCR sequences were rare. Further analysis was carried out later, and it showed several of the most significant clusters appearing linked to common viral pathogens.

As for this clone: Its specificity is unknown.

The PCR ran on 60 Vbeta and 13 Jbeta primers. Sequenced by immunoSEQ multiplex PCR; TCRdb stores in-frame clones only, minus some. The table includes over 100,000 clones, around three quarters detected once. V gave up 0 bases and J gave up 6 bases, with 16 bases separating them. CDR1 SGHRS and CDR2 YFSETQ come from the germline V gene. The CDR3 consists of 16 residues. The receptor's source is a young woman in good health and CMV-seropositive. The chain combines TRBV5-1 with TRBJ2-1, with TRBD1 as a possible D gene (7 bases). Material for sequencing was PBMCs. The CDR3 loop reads CASSLDGSQGGNEQFF. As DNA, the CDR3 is TGCGCCAGCAGCTTGGACGGGAGCCAGGGGGGCAATGAGCAGTTCTTC.